This TCR beta chain was recovered during a study of cytomegalovirus exposure and HLA in healthy donors. This clone was picked up a small number of times. The antigen is unknown. The ends were cut back, 7 bases at V and 3 bases at J, with 19 bases in the middle. Germline V gene sequence: CDR1 MDHEN, CDR2 SYDVKM. The CDR3 is 16 residues long. Findings and limits, study-wide: Upon later analysis, HLA-associated TCR beta chains proved more clonally expanded than other, equally common chains. Cytomegalovirus status was reportedly diagnosed by the classifier with high specificity and sensitivity.

PCR involved 60 Vbeta and 13 Jbeta primers. In the original workflow: The authors later counted 65 million to 90 million unique TCR beta chains, 8.5 million to 13 million of them shared. The assay was immunoSEQ multiplex PCR, and TCRdb's table has in-frame clones only and misses some. V, J and clone size are taken as reported in that table, and D and trimming were inferred from the DNA itself. Here the sample spans 100,000 or so clones, 69% being singletons. Sample: PBMCs. This sequence joins TRBV28 and TRBJ1-5; D call uncertain. The clonotype was recovered from a man aged 25 to 40 in good health and CMV-seronegative. The CDR3 spells CASTTRLGGNNQPQHF. In nucleotides, the CDR3 is TGTGCCAGCACCACAAGATTGGGAGGGAACAATCAGCCCCAGCATTTT.